This record concerns one TCR beta chain sequence. The antigen it binds to is not known. No much larger clone is present one base from it, and per-base qualities are unavailable. This beta chain is an unintended read in a library built for alpha chains; its size means little. V and J are truncated by 4 bases and 4 bases respectively, leaving an intervening sequence of 14 bases. Measured from the cysteine to the phenylalanine, the CDR3 is 14 residues long. The sequence is cut down to CDR3 DNA, 42 bases in frame from base 1. The CDR1 and CDR2 encoded by the germline V gene are SGHDN and FVKESK. The iRepertoire nested amplicon-rescue multiplex PCR (arm-PCR) platform was used to amplify TCR alpha and beta CDR3 regions from RNA. The input for one-step reverse transcription and amplification was roughly 85-400 ng of tissue mRNA or PBMC total RNA. After bead purification, a secondary multiplex PCR added Illumina adapters, and libraries were gel-purified between 200 and 400 bp. Internal 6-nucleotide barcodes were carried by the libraries and were used for demultiplexing. Libraries were sequenced on an Illumina MiSeq with 2x220 or 2x250 nucleotide paired-end reads. In the source study's methods: Paired reads were merged using FLASH 1.2.11 and aligned with BWA-MEM to the GRCh37 human genome, and TRA and TRB reads were then extracted. For V and J assignment, an IMGT-derived reference of cassette sequences and CDR3 motifs that included pseudogenes was used. Three-frame translation of reads was performed, and productive CDR3s were defined as those with a C...FGXG motif and no stop codons. Unique combinations of V-J cassette pair and CDR3 amino acid sequence were defined as clonotypes. Hamming distance filtering was applied to reads, with thresholds set by the sequence error rate of each sample in mapped regions. The raw public reads went through TCRdb reprocessing: fastp at Q25, MiXCR clone calling, in-frame beta chains kept. Identical CDR3 proteins give one entry, which carries the most common genes and DNA. TCRdb's processing, not the authors', yielded these V and J calls. This sample holds some 390 distinct CDR3 sequences; roughly 26% were observed only once. The ten most abundant clones make up 25% to 35% of the sample.

The data belong to a study of glioma-infiltrating T cells (dated by TCRdb to about 2016). Regarding the research as a whole: Sequencing of TCR alpha- and beta-chain repertoires was performed on glioma tissue, on non-neoplastic brain tissue, and on matched peripheral blood mononuclear cells. To gauge divergence between tissue and blood T-cell populations, every tissue-infiltrating repertoire was compared against the peripheral blood repertoire from the same patient. Three low-grade glioma patients, about eight primary glioblastoma patients and three non-glioma patients contributing non-neoplastic brain tissue were included in the paired cohort. Here is what the overall study found, with its caveats: Group comparisons rested on small numbers: three non-neoplastic, three low-grade glioma and 7 or 8 glioblastoma patients. Tissue and blood shared very few CDR3 sequences, a result attributed to high CDR3 diversity and limited sampling. VJ-independent divergence between tissue and blood was found to be below expectation in non-neoplastic patients but above expectation in all gliomas, particularly low-grade gliomas.

The rearrangement combines TRBV14 with TRBJ2-7; TRBD2 is a weak D gene call, 5 bases matching. Sequenced material: glioma tissue, nonneoplastic brain tissue, or PBMCs (not recorded which). The origin of this receptor is a human donor with low-grade glioma or glioblastoma, undergoing nonglioma brain surgery, or in good health (not recorded which). This receptor carries the CDR3 CASSPERARYEQYF. The DNA sequence is TGTGCCAGCAGCCCAGAGAGGGCTAGGTACGAGCAGTACTTC. The full variable domain, with segments outside the CDR3 supplied by the reference TRBV14 and TRBJ2-7 proteins, appears as EAGVTQFPSHSVIEKGQTVTLRCDPISGHDNLYWYRRVMGKEIKFLLHFVKESKQDESGMPNNRFLAERTGGTYSTLKVQPAELEDSGVYFCASSPERARYEQYFGPGTRLTVT.